These 14 T cell receptor beta chains were sequenced from one sample in a study of spatial heterogeneity in lung cancer (dated by TCRdb to the late 2010s). According to the study, the label for this sample's time point signals: sample taken at primary tumor resection. Without any cell sorting, TCR sequencing was performed on whole RNA extracted either from tumor and nontumor lung tissue or from cryopreserved PBMC samples. Library creation used 5' RACE. This sample was sequenced with a NextSeq 500. The raw public data were reprocessed by TCRdb itself: fastp quality trimming at Q25, MiXCR clonotype calling, in-frame beta chains only. Rows are unified per CDR3 protein, each entry keeping the most common DNA and genes. This sample gives about 5,400 distinct CDR3 sequences in total; roughly a third of them show up just once. Clones ranked in the top ten supply 3% to 4% of the sample. Here the sequenced sample was PBMCs, taken at surgery. The receptors were sampled from a female donor with early-stage non-small cell lung cancer.

The table lists this clonotype with a few counts. As an off-target read in a library built for alpha chains, this beta chain has a frequency of little significance. The CDR3 sequence: CASSLDGQGIDTQYF. The CDR3 bases are TGTGCCAGCAGTTTAGATGGACAGGGGATAGATACGCAGTATTTT. The J gene is TRBJ2-3, the V gene TRBV12-3 or TRBV12-4; 9 nucleotides align to TRBD1. The CDR3 sequence is 15 residues long. With 1 base clipped from V and 5 bases from J, the junction kept 4 bases outside the gene matches.

Details on this clonotype: The library was designed around alpha chains, so this beta chain is a stray read whose abundance carries little weight. The chain carries TRBV29-1 and TRBJ2-1, with TRBD1 as a possible D gene (6 bases). The germline V and J ends were trimmed by 7 bases and 5 bases, with 18 bases remaining between them. Per the germline V gene, CDR1 is SQVTM and CDR2 is ANQGSEA. This CDR3 spans 14 amino acids. The CDR3 reads CSAHRGRADNEQFF. The CDR3 DNA follows: TGCAGCGCACATAGGGGGAGAGCCGACAATGAGCAGTTCTTC.

With regard to this clonotype: Because the library targeted alpha chains, this beta chain is an off-target read whose size means little. The chain combines TRBV5-1 with TRBJ2-7, with 7 nucleotides matching TRBD2. Germline V gene data show CDR1 as SGHRS and CDR2 as YFSETQ. The CDR3 contains 15 residues. Unmatched junction bases numbered 5, after V lost 1 base and J lost 1 base. CDR3 protein: CASSLYGGTSYEQYF. CDR3 nucleotides: TGCGCCAGCAGCTTGTACGGGGGGACTTCCTACGAGCAGTACTTC.

On this clonotype: Found in a library prepared for alpha chains, this beta chain is an off-target read, and its abundance has little meaning. V and J are TRBV19 and TRBJ2-7, with D unclear. The CDR3 spans 16 residues. V dropped 5 bases and J dropped 5 bases, with 22 bases sitting between them. The germline CDR1 and CDR2 sequences are LNHDA and SQIVND (reference sequence). The CDR3 sequence is CASSPLFDTRKNEQYF. The CDR3 DNA reads as TGTGCCAGTAGTCCTCTTTTCGACACGAGGAAGAACGAGCAGTACTTC.

To note about this clonotype: This beta chain is off target for a library built for alpha chains, so its abundance means little. This rearrangement joins TRBV20-1 to TRBJ2-7; D not resolved. This CDR3 has 12 amino acids. Germline V CDR1 and CDR2: DFQATT, SNEGSKA (reference sequence). With 4 bases removed from V and 3 bases from J, the gap between germline ends came to 10 bases. The CDR3 region is CSANGYNYEQYF. In DNA form, the CDR3 reads TGCAGTGCTAATGGGTACAACTACGAGCAGTACTTC.

Note on this clonotype: This beta chain is an off-target read within a library intended for alpha chains, so its frequency means little. The CDR3 loop reads CASSLTSGPDTQYF. The CDR3 region has the DNA TGTGCCAGTAGTTTGACTAGCGGGCCGGATACGCAGTATTTT. The rearrangement joins TRBV19 to TRBJ2-3; 10 bases agree with TRBD2. CDR3 length: 14 amino acids. V was clipped by 5 bases and J by 6 bases; unmatched bases: 5. CDR1 and CDR2 from the germline V gene are LNHDA and SQIVND (reference sequence). The full variable domain, in which reference TRBV19 and TRBJ2-3 provide the parts outside the CDR3, is DGGITQSPKYLFRKEGQNVTLSCEQNLNHDAMYWYRQDPGQGLRLIYYSQIVNDFQKGDIAEGYSVSREKKESFPLTVTSAQKNPTAFYLCASSLTSGPDTQYFGPGTRLTVL.

As to this clonotype: This beta chain represents an off-target read in a library built for alpha chains; its size is of limited meaning. The V gene is TRBV20-1, the J gene TRBJ2-5, with a weak D call TRBD2 (5 bases). The CDR3 covers 13 residues. Trimming took 3 bases from V and 5 from J, leaving 13 bases between them. CDR1 DFQATT and CDR2 SNEGSKA come from the germline V gene (reference sequence). This chain's CDR3 is CSARERVYETQYF. The CDR3 bases are TGCAGTGCTAGGGAGAGGGTGTACGAGACCCAGTACTTC.

On this clonotype: In a library made to pick up alpha chains, this beta chain is a stray read with a size that means little. This chain joins TRBV18 and TRBJ2-1; 8 nucleotides align to TRBD1. This CDR3 contains 15 residues. Germline CDR1 reads KGHSH; CDR2 reads LQKENI. V shed 3 bases and J 3 bases; nucleotides not matched to a gene: 4. The chain's CDR3 is CASSPGQVGYNEQFF. The CDR3 DNA is TGTGCCAGCTCACCGGGACAGGTGGGCTACAATGAGCAGTTCTTC.

The sample holds a few counts of this clonotype. A library made for alpha chains picked up this beta chain off target, so its size means little. CDR3 protein: CASSDLNWTGTTKETQYF. The CDR3 DNA follows: TGTGCCAGCAGTGACCTCAACTGGACAGGGACAACCAAAGAGACCCAGTACTTC. The genes are TRBV2 and TRBJ2-5, with TRBD1 matching over 8 bases. CDR3 size: 18 residues. V lost 3 bases to trimming and J lost 3 bases; unmatched junction nucleotides: 15. Germline loops: CDR1 SNHLY, CDR2 FYNNEI.

Of note for this clonotype: This beta chain is a stray read from a library made for alpha chains; its abundance is not meaningful. V usage is TRBV7-7 and J usage is TRBJ2-2; D gene unclear. Germline V gene lookup returns CDR1 SSHAT and CDR2 FNYEAQ (reference sequence). V dropped 8 bases and J dropped 0 bases, with 10 bases sitting between them. This CDR3 is 14 amino acids long. CDR3 DNA sequence: TGTGCCAGCGGTCTCCGTCCGAACACCGGGGAGCTGTTTTTT. This gives the protein CASGLRPNTGELFF.

Details on this clonotype: Because the library targeted alpha chains, this beta chain is an off-target read whose size means little. V usage is TRBV6-5 and J usage is TRBJ2-3, with TRBD2 identical over 12 bases. With 4 bases clipped from V and 6 bases from J, the junction kept 2 bases outside the gene matches. Germline CDR1 is MNHEY and CDR2 is SVGAGI. This CDR3 spans 14 amino acids. In DNA form, the CDR3 reads TGTGCCAGCAGTTTGCTAGCGGGGGGGGATACGCAGTATTTT. Protein product: CASSLLAGGDTQYF.

By sample fraction, this clonotype is medium-sized. Since the library was made to target alpha chains, this beta chain is a stray read and its abundance is not meaningful. The rearrangement uses TRBV29-1 and TRBJ2-1; 10 nucleotides align to TRBD1. The CDR3 spans 14 residues. Germline V lookup: CDR1 SQVTM, CDR2 ANQGSEA. J lost 5 bases, V lost 6 bases, and 7 bases had no gene match. CDR3 amino acids: CSVTPGQGNNEQFF. For the CDR3, the DNA is TGCAGCGTCACCCCGGGACAGGGGAACAATGAGCAGTTCTTC.

As regards this clonotype: A library made for alpha chains picked up this beta chain off target, so its size means little. This chain links TRBV2 with TRBJ2-1; 7 bases align to TRBD2. From germline, CDR1 is SNHLY and CDR2 FYNNEI. V gave up 7 bases and J gave up 3 bases; unmatched junction bases: 3. CDR3 length: 13 amino acids. The CDR3 is CASKSGDYNEQFF. CDR3 nucleotides: TGTGCCAGCAAAAGCGGGGACTACAATGAGCAGTTCTTC.

This clonotype was detected a few times. This beta chain slipped into a library made for alpha chains as a stray read, so its size is not meaningful. The chain combines TRBV20-1 with TRBJ2-3, with D tentatively TRBD1 (5 bases). The germline V gene has CDR1 DFQATT and CDR2 SNEGSKA (reference sequence). V was cut by 6 bases and J by 2 bases, with 15 bases left in between. The CDR3 length is 14 residues. This chain's CDR3 is CSAKTGFLTDTQYF. CDR3 in DNA: TGCAGTGCAAAAACAGGATTTCTCACAGATACGCAGTATTTT.